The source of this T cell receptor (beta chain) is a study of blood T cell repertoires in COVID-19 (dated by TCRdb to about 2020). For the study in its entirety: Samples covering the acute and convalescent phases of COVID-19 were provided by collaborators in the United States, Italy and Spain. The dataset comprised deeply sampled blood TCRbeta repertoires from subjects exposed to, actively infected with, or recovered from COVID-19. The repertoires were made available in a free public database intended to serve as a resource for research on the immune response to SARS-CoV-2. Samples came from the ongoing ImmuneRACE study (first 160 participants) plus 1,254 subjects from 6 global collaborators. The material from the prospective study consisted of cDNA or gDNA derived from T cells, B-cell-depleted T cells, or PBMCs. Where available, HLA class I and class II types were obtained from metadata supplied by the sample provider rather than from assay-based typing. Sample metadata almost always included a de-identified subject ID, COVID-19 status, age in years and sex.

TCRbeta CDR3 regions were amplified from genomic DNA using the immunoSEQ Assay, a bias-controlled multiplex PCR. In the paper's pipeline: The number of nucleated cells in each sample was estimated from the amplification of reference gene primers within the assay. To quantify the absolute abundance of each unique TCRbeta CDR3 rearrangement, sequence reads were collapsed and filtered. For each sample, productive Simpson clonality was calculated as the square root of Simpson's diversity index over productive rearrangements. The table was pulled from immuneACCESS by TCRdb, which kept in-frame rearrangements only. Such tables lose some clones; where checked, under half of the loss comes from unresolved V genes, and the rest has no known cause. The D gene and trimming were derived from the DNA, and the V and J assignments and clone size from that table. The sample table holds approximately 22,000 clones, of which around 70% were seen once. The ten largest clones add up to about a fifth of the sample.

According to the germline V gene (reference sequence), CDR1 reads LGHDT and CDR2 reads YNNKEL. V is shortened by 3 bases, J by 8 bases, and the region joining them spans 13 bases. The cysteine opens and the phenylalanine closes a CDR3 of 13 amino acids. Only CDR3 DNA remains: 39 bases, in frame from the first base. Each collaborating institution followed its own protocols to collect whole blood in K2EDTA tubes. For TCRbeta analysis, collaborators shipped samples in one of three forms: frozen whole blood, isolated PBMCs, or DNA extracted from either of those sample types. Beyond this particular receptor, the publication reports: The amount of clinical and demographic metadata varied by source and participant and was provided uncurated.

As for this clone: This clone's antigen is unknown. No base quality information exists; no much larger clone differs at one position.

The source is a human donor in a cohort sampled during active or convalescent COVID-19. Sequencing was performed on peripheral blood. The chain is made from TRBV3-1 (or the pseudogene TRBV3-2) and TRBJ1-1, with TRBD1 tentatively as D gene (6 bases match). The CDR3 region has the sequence CASSHNAGTEAFF. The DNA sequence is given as TGTGCCAGCAGCCACAACGCCGGGACAGAAGCTTTCTTT.